This T cell receptor beta chain comes out of a study of blood T cell repertoires in COVID-19. The CDR3 totals 14 residues. The V segment lost 7 bases and the J segment 11 bases; nucleotides outside the gene matches: 10. Germline assignment: CDR1 SQVTM and CDR2 ANQGSEA. As originally analysed: The assay estimated nucleated cells by amplifying reference gene primers. The method was immunoSEQ multiplex PCR; TCRdb's version includes in-frame clones alone and lacks a portion of them. The DNA gave D and trimming, while V, J and clone size come from that table. This sample has about 240,000 clones; approximately 90% occur once, and the top ten carry around 4%. Symptom resolution, clearance, or two negative PCRs marked donors in Cohort 3 as recovered.

The material sequenced was PBMCs or T cells enriched from blood (not recorded which). The sequence derives from a woman aged 25 to 45 who had recovered from COVID-19. The genes are TRBV29-1 and TRBJ1-6, with 11 positions matching TRBD1. CDR3: CSDTRTGGLTPLHF. CDR3 in DNA: TGCAGCGACACCCGGACAGGGGGCCTTACACCCCTCCACTTT.